This T cell receptor beta chain was retrieved from a study of metastatic and nonmetastatic thyroid tumors (dated by TCRdb to 2019 to 2021). Background on the whole study: For patients with malignant and with benign thyroid disease, the researchers compared repertoires between peripheral blood samples and tumor or nodule tissue samples. Broad study findings and their caveats: In both blood and tumor samples, malignant tumors were reported to have significantly higher TCR beta diversity than benign nodules.

Before undergoing thyroid surgery, none of the patients had been given any kind of treatment. Patient clinical samples collected from about 2011 to 2018 were retrospectively analysed using T-cell receptor beta sequencing. Receptor libraries were prepared by PCR. The sequencing machine was an Illumina HiSeq 4000. High-throughput sequencing was used to profile the TCR beta-chain CDR3 region of every patient. The paper's processing steps were these. A classifier to discriminate distant-metastatic papillary thyroid cancer patients was built from CDR3 differences across clinicopathological groups. Repertoire diversity was assessed with the Shannon index, and tumor-blood repertoire similarity with the Morisita-Horn index. The public reads were reanalyzed by TCRdb: fastp trimming at Q25, MiXCR alignment, in-frame beta chains only. For this entry, the V and J calls and clone size follow TCRdb and not the study's own pipeline. The sample has under 35,000 clones on record, approximately 25% of them singletons. The ten largest make up about 10% of the sample.

The CDR3 measures 14 amino acids from cysteine to phenylalanine. Solely the CDR3 DNA is kept, with 42 bases framed from the first base. The germline V gene gives CDR1 as MNHNS and CDR2 as SASEGT. Trimming takes 6 bases from V and 0 bases from J, and the germline ends sit 11 bases apart. A remark on this clone: The antigen this receptor binds is unknown. Within one base of it there is no much larger clone, and no base qualities were kept.

Sequenced material: blood. The chain links TRBV6-1 with TRBJ1-1; matching of 5 bases hints at TRBD1 as the D gene. The sequence was collected from a female donor with papillary thyroid cancer or a benign thyroid nodule (not recorded which). Some clones in this sample may be carry-over from other donors' samples. The CDR3 reads as follows: CASSQKGLNTEAFF. The nucleotide sequence is TGTGCCAGCAGCCAGAAGGGGTTGAACACTGAAGCTTTCTTT.